Included here is one T cell receptor (beta chain) sequence, with context. Source study methods: Reference gene primer amplification yielded estimated nucleated cell counts. The method was immunoSEQ multiplex PCR; TCRdb's version includes in-frame clones alone and lacks a portion of them. V and J calls and clone size are copied from that table; D and trimming were computed from the DNA. This table has just over 650,000 clones, 85% to 90% appearing once. The data are from a study of blood T cell repertoires in COVID-19. Study summary: The United States, Italy and Spain supplied acute and convalescent COVID-19 samples. PBMCs, B-cell-depleted T cells, or T cells provided the cDNA or gDNA that made up the material.

The specimen sequenced was peripheral blood. The sequence was obtained from a woman aged 18-29 years with acute or convalescent COVID-19.

The CDR3, as DNA: TGTGCCAGCAGCCAAGATCATCCCTCAGTAGCGGGGACTAGCACAGATACGCAGTATTTT. Amino acids: CASSQDHPSVAGTSTDTQYF. The V and J genes are TRBV3-1 (or the pseudogene TRBV3-2) and TRBJ2-3; TRBD2 aligns across 8 bases. In germline, CDR1 is LGHDT, CDR2 YNNKEL (reference sequence). The V gene end was trimmed by 0 bases and the J gene end by 0 bases; junction bases not matched to a gene: 14. The CDR3 is 20 residues long.